The source of this T cell receptor (beta chain) is a study of shared clonotypes between healthy human individuals. Study details: For every donor, three CD4 naive, three CD4 memory, two CD8 naive and one CD8 memory plates were used.

TCRdb's copy holds only in-frame clones and misses some; the assay was immunoSEQ multiplex PCR. The profile shows about 2,500,000 clones, more than 90% of them singletons. Remarks on this clone: Antigen: not known. The same CDR3 can be traced to other DNA sequences in this sample.

CDR3 length: 15 amino acids. V lost 1 base and J 6 bases, leaving 13 bases between the germline ends. Germline assignment: CDR1 LNHDA and CDR2 SQIVND (reference sequence). Study-level points and caveats: When naive CD4 clonotypes were compared across a handful of donors, about 5% were shared. Exclusively blood specimens were collected; tissue repertoires likely differ.

The CD4+ fraction was divided into a CD45RA+ naive subset and a CD45RA-negative memory subset. The receptor was derived from a man aged 18 to 35 in good health. This chain links TRBV19 with TRBJ1-5, with D tentatively TRBD1 (6 bases). The specimen sequenced was naive CD4+ T cells sorted from blood. The subset denotes: CD45RA+ positively selected. CDR3 DNA: TGTGCCAGTAGTATAGCCGGAACAGGGACTCAGCCCCAGCATTTT. It specifies CASSIAGTGTQPQHF.